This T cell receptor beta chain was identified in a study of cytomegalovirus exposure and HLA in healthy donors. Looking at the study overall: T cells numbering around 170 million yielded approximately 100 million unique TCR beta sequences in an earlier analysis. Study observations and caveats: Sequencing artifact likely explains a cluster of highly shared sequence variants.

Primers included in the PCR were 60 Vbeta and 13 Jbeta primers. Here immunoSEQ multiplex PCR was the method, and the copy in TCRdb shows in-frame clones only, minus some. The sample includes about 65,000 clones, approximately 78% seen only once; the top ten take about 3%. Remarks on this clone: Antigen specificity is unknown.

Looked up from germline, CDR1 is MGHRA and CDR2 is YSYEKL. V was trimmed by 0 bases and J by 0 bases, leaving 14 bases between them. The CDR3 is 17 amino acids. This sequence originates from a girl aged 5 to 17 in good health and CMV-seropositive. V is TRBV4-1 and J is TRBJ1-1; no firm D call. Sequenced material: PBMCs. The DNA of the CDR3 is TGCGCCAGCAGCCAAGATGTGGCGTTCGGGATGAACACTGAAGCTTTCTTT. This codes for CASSQDVAFGMNTEAFF.